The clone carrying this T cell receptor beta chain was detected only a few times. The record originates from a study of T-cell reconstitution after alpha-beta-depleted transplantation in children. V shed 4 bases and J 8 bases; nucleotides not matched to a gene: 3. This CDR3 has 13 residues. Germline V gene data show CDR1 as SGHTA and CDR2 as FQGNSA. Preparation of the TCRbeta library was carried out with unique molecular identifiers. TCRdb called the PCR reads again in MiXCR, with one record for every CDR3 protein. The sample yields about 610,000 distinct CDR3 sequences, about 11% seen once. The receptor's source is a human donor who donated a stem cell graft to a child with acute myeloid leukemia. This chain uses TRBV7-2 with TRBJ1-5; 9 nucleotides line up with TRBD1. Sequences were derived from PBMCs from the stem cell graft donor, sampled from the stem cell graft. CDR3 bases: TGTGCCAGCAGCTCCGGACAGGGGAAGCCCCAGCATTTT. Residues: CASSSGQGKPQHF.